The table lists the clone carrying this TCR beta chain with many counts. Its antigen remains unknown. The V gene's germline CDR1 is KGHDR and CDR2 SFDVKD. The CDR3 spans 16 residues. Unmatched junction bases numbered 8, after V lost 3 bases and J lost 4 bases. These data belong to a study of CD8+CD57+ T cells in acquired aplastic anemia. Looking at the study overall: Sorted CD4+ and CD8+ cell DNA averaged around 3 ug. Healthy donor CD4+ samples were sequenced to a depth that averaged approximately 9.9 million reads.

The study profiled TCR beta VDJ and CDR3 using genomic DNA as template. TCRdb passed the reads through MiXCR, listing each CDR3 protein once. The sample includes roughly 86,000 distinct CDR3 sequences, 40% to 50% of them seen just once. Overall study findings and caveats: With respect to CD8+ Simpson's diversity, patients and controls did not differ significantly. Overlap between patients and controls comprised about 28 CD8+ CDR3 sequences.

The TCR sequence derives from a human donor in good health, serving as a control. Sample: sorted CD4+, CD8+, or CD8+CD57+ T cells (not recorded which) from PBMCs. The rearrangement uses TRBV24-1 and TRBJ2-1, with TRBD1 matching 7 bases. This CDR3 reads CATSDPRQGFYNEQFF. For the CDR3, the DNA is TGTGCCACCAGTGATCCAAGACAGGGTTTTTACAATGAGCAGTTCTTC.